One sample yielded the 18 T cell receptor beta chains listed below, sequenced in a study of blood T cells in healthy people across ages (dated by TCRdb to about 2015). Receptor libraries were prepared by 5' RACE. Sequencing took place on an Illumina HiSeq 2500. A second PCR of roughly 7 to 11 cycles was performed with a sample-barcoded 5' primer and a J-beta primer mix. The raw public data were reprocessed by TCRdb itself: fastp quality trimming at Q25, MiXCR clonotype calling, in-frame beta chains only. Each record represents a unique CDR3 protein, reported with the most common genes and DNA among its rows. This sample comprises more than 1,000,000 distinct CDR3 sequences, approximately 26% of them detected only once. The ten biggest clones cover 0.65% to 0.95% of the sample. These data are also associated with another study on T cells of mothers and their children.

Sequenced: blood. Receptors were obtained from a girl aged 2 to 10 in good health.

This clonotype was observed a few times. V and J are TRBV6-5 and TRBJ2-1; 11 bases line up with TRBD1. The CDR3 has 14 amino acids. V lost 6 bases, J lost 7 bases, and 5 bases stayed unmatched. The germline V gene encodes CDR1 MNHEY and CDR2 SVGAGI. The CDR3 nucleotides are TGTGCCAGCAGGGACAGGGGGCTTAATAATGAGCAGTTCTTC. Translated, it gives CASRDRGLNNEQFF.

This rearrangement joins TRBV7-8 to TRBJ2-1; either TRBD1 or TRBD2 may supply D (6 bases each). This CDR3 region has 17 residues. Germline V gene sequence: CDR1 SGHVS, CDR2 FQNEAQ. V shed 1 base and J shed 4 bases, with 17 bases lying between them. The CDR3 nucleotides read TGTGCCAGCAGCTTAGGACAGCTCCAGGGGACTTACAATGAGCAGTTCTTC. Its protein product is CASSLGQLQGTYNEQFF.

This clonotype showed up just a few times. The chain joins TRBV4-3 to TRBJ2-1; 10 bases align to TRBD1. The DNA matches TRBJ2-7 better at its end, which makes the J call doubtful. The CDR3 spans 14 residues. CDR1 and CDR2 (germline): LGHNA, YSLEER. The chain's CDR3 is CASSHFGQGEEQYF. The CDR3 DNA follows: TGCGCCAGCAGCCATTTCGGACAGGGGGAAGAGCAGTACTTC.

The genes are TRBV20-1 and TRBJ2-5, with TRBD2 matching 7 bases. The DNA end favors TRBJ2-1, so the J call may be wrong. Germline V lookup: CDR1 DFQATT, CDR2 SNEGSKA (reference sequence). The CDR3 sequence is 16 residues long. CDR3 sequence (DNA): TGCAGTGCTGCCCTTGCGGGGGTGCCTCAGGGCAATGAGCAGTTCTTC. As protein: CSAALAGVPQGNEQFF.

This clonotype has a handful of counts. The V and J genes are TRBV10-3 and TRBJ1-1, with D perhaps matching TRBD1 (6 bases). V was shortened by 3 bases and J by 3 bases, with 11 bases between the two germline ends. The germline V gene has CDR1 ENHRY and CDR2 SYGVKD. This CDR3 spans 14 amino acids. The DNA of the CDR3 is TGTGCCATCAGTGATCTGGGGGCCGACACTGAAGCTTTCTTT. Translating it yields CAISDLGADTEAFF.

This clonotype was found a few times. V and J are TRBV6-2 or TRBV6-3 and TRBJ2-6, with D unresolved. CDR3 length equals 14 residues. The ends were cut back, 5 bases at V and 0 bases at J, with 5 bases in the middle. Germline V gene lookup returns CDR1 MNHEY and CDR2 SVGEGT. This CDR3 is CASSQRSGANVLTF. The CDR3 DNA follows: TGTGCCAGCAGTCAACGCTCTGGGGCCAACGTCCTGACTTTC.

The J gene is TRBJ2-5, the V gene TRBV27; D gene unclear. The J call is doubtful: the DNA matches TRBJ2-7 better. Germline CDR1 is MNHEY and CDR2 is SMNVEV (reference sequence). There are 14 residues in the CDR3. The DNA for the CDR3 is TGTGCCAGCAGTTTATGGGCCGCTCCCTACGAGCAGTACTTC. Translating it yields CASSLWAAPYEQYF.

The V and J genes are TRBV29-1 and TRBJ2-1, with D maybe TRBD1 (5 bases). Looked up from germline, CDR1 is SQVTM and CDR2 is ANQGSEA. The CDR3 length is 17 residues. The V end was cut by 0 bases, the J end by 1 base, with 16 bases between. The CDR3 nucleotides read TGCAGCGTTGAAGATCACGACAGAGAAGGGTCCTACAATGAGCAGTTCTTC. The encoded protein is CSVEDHDREGSYNEQFF.

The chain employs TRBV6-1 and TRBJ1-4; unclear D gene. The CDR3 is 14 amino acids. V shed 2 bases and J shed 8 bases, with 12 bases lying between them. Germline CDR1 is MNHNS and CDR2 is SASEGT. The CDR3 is CASSEMREREKLFF. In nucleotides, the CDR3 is TGTGCCAGCAGTGAAATGAGGGAGCGGGAAAAACTGTTTTTT.

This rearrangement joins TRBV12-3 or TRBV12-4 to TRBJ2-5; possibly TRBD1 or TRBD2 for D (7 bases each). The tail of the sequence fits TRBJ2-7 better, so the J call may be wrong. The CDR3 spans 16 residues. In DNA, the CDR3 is TGTGCCAGCAGTCACAGGGGCCTCGGGAGGTCCTACGAGCAGTACTTC. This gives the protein CASSHRGLGRSYEQYF.

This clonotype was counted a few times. In nucleotides, the CDR3 is TGTGCCAGCAGTGACGACGGAGCGGGATATGATACAGATACGCAGTATTTT. As protein: CASSDDGAGYDTDTQYF. The chain uses TRBV6-4 and TRBJ2-3; 7 nucleotides align to TRBD2. The V gene end was trimmed by 2 bases and the J gene end by 3 bases; junction bases not matched to a gene: 11. Per the germline V gene, CDR1 is MRHNA and CDR2 is SNTAGT. This CDR3 has 17 amino acids.

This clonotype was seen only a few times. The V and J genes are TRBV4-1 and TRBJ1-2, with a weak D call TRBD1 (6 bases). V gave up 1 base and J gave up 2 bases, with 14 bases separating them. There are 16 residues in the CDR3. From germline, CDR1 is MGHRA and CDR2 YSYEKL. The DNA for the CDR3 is TGCGCCAGCAGCCAAGCACCCACAGGGCGAAACTATGGCTACACCTTC. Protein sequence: CASSQAPTGRNYGYTF.

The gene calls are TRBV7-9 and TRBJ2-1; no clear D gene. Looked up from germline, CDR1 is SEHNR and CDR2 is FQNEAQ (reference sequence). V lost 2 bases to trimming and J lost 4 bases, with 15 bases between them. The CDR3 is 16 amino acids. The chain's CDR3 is CASSLLLRAEYNEQFF. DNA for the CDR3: TGTGCCAGCAGCTTACTTCTACGGGCAGAATACAATGAGCAGTTCTTC.

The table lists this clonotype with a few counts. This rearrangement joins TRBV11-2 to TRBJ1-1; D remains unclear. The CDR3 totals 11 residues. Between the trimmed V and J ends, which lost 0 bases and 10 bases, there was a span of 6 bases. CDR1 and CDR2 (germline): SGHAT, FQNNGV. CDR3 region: CASSLDAGAFF. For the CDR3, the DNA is TGTGCCAGCAGCTTAGATGCGGGAGCTTTCTTT.

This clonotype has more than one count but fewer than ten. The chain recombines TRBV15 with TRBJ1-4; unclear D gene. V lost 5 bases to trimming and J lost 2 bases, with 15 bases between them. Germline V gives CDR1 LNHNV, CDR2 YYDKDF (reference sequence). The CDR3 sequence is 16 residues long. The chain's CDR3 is CATSGTFGETNEKLFF. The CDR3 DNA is TGTGCCACCAGCGGAACTTTTGGGGAGACTAATGAAAAACTGTTTTTT.

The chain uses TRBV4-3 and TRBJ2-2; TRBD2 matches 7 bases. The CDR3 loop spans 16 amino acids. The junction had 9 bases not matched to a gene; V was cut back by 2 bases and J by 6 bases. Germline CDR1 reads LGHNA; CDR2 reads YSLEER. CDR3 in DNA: TGCGCCAGCAGCCAAAGATGGGACTACCTTGCCGGGGAGCTGTTTTTT. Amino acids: CASSQRWDYLAGELFF.

The CDR3 sequence is CASSLRGGQSTETQYF. DNA for the CDR3: TGTGCCAGCAGCCTCAGAGGGGGCCAATCAACAGAGACCCAGTACTTC. The chain carries TRBV3-1 and TRBJ2-5; 7 nucleotides align to TRBD1. The CDR3 spans 16 residues. CDR1 LGHDT and CDR2 YNNKEL come from the germline V gene (reference sequence). After removal of 4 bases from V and 4 bases from J, the junction contained 12 bases not matched to a gene.

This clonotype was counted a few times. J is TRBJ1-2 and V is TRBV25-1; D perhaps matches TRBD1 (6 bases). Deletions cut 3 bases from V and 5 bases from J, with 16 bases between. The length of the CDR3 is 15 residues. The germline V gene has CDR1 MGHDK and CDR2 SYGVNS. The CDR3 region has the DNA TGTGCCAGCAGTGATTTAGGCGGGGGCGCGTATGGCTACACCTTC. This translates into CASSDLGGGAYGYTF.